These 2 T cell receptor beta chains came from one sample sequenced in a study of CD8+CD57+ T cells in acquired aplastic anemia. TCR beta VDJ combinations and CDR3 sequences were profiled from genomic DNA. TCRdb recomputed calls from the reads with MiXCR, one row per CDR3 protein. This table holds tens of thousands of distinct CDR3 sequences, 63% found once. Patients selected for sequencing had displayed CD8+CD57+ cell expansion by flow cytometry. The material sequenced was sorted CD4+, CD8+, or CD8+CD57+ T cells (not recorded which) from PBMCs. Every receptor here comes from a human donor with aplastic anemia.

The CDR3 DNA reads TGCAGTGCTAGCAGGGACAATGAGCAGTTCTTC. This codes for CSASRDNEQFF. The chain has TRBV20-1 and TRBJ2-1; a possible D gene is TRBD1 (5 bases). Germline lookup yields CDR1 DFQATT and CDR2 SNEGSKA (reference sequence). This CDR3 spans 11 amino acids. The ends were cut back, 3 bases at V and 5 bases at J, with 5 bases in the middle.

The rearrangement joins TRBV15 to TRBJ2-7; TRBD1 is a possible D gene (5 bases). CDR1 is LNHNV, CDR2 YYDKDF, per germline (reference sequence). V lost 3 bases and J lost 3, with 15 bases in between. The CDR3 totals 15 residues. The CDR3 bases are TGTGCCACCAGCAGCCCGCAGGGAATATTCTACGAGCAGTACTTC. Translated: CATSSPQGIFYEQYF.